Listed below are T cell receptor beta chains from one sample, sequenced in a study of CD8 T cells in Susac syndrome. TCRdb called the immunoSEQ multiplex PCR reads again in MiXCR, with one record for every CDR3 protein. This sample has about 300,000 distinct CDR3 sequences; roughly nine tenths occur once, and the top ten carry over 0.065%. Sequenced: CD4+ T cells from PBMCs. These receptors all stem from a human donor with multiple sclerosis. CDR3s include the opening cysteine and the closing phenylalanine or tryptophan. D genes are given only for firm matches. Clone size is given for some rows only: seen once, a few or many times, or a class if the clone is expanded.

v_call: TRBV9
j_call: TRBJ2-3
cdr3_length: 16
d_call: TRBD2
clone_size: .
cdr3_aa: CASSVANGRGIDTQYF
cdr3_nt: TGTGCCAGCAGCGTAGCTAACGGGAGGGGGATAGATACGCAGTATTTT

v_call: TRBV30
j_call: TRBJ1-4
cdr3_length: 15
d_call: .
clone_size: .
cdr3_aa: CAWSFQDRFNEKLFF
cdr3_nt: TGTGCCTGGAGTTTTCAAGACAGGTTTAATGAAAAACTGTTTTTT

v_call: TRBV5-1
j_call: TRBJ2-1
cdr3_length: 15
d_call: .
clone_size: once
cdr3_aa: CASSVPSGGADEQFF
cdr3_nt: TGCGCCAGCAGCGTACCTTCTGGGGGAGCGGATGAGCAGTTCTTC

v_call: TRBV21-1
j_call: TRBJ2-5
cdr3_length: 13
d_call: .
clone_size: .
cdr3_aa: CASSKLGAETQYF
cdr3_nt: TGTGCCAGCAGCAAATTGGGGGCAGAGACCCAGTACTTC

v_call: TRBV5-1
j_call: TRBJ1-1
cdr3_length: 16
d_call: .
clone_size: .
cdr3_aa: CASSPDIGETNTEAFF
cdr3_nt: TGCGCCAGCAGCCCTGATATAGGAGAAACGAACACTGAAGCTTTCTTT

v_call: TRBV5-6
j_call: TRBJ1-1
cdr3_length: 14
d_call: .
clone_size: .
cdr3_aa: CASSFGQKNTEAFF
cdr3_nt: TGTGCCAGCAGCTTTGGACAGAAGAACACTGAAGCTTTCTTT

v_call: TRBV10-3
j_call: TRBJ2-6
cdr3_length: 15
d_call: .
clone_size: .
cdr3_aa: CAISEGGPGANVLTF
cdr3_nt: TGTGCCATCAGTGAGGGGGGCCCTGGGGCAAACGTCCTGACTTTC

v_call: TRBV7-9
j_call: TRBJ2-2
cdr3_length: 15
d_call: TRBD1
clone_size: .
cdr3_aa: CASTLKGGNTGELFF
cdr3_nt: TGTGCCAGCACCCTTAAAGGGGGCAACACCGGGGAGCTGTTTTTT

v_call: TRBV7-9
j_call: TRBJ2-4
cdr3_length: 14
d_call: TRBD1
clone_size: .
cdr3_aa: CASSFPGQGNIQHF
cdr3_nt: TGTGCCAGCAGCTTTCCGGGACAGGGTAACATTCAGCACTTC

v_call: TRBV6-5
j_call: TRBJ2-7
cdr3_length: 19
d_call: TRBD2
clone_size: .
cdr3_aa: CASSYSSELTSGRAREQYF
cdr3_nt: TGTGCCAGCAGTTACTCTTCCGAATTGACTAGCGGGAGGGCCCGGGAGCAGTACTTC

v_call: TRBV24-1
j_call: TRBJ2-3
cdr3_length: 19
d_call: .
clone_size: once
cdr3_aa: CATSATLGGGPDDTDTQYF
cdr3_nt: TGTGCCACCAGTGCCACCTTGGGCGGAGGTCCAGACGACACAGATACGCAGTATTTT

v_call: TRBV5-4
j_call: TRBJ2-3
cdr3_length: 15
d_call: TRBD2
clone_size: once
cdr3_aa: CASRGLADPGDTQYF
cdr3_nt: TGTGCCAGCAGGGGACTAGCGGACCCTGGGGATACGCAGTATTTT

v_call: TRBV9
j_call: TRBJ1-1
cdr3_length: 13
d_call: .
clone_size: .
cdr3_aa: CASSGPFNTEAFF
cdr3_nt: TGTGCCAGCAGCGGCCCATTCAACACTGAAGCTTTCTTT

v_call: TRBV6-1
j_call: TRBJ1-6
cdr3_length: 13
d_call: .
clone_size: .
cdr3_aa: CASLGAENSPLHF
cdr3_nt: TGTGCCAGCCTCGGGGCGGAGAATTCACCCCTCCACTTT

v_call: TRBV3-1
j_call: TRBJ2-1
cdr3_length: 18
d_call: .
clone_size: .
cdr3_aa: CASSHTRRGWVSYNEQFF
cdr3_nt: TGTGCCAGCAGCCACACTAGACGGGGGTGGGTTTCCTACAATGAGCAGTTCTTC

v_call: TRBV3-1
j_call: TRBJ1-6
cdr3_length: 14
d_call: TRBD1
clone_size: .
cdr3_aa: CASSPLNETGPLHF
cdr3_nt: TGTGCCAGCAGCCCCCTAAACGAGACAGGGCCTCTCCACTTT

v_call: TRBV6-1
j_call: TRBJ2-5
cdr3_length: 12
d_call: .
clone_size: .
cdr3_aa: CASSRYRETQYF
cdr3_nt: TGTGCCAGCAGTCGCTACAGGGAGACCCAGTACTTC

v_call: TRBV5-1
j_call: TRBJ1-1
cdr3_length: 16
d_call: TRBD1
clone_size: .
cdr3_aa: CASSSSPGTGNTEAFF
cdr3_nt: TGCGCCAGCAGCTCTTCCCCCGGGACAGGGAACACTGAAGCTTTCTTT

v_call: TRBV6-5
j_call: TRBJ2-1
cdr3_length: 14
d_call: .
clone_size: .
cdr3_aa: CASSYASRRGEQFF
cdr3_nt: TGTGCCAGCAGTTACGCATCTAGAAGGGGTGAGCAGTTCTTC

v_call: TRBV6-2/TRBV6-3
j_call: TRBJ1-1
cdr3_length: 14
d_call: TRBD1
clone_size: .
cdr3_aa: CASSDRGGRTEAFF
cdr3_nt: TGTGCCAGCAGCGACAGGGGGGGAAGGACTGAAGCTTTCTTT

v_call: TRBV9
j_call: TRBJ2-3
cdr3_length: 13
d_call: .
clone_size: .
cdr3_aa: CASSVQGTDTQYF
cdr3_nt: TGTGCCAGCAGCGTACAGGGGACAGATACGCAGTATTTT

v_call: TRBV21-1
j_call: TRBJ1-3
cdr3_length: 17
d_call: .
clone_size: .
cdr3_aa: CASSKDLPRSSGNTIYF
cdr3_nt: TGTGCCAGCAGCAAAGATCTCCCGAGGAGCTCTGGAAACACCATATATTTT

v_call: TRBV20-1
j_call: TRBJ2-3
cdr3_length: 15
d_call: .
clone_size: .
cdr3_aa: CSARDYHRLRYTQYF
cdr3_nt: TGCAGTGCTAGAGATTACCATCGGTTACGGTATACGCAGTATTTT

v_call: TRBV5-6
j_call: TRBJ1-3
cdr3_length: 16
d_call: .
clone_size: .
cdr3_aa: CASNRQLSFSGNTIYF
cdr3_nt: TGTGCCAGCAATCGACAGCTCAGCTTCTCTGGAAACACCATATATTTT

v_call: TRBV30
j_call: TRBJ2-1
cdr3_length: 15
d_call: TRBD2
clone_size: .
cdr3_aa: CAWSVLLAGTNEQFF
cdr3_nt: TGTGCCTGGAGTGTACTTCTAGCGGGGACCAATGAGCAGTTCTTC

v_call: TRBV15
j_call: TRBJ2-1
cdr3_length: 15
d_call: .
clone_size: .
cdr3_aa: CATSSDLVYYNEQFF
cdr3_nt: TGTGCCACCAGCAGCGACCTAGTTTACTACAATGAGCAGTTCTTC

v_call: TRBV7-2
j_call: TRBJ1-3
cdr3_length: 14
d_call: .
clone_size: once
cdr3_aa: CASSLGPGGNTIYF
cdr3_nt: TGTGCCAGCAGCTTAGGGCCGGGGGGAAACACCATATATTTT

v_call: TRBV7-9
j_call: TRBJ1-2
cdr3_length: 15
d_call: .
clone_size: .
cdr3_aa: CASSQWGERNYGYTF
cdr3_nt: TGTGCCAGCAGCCAATGGGGAGAGAGGAACTATGGCTACACCTTC

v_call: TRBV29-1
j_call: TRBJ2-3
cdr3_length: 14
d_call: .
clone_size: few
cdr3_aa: CSVEKAGRTDTQYF
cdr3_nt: TGCAGCGTTGAAAAGGCGGGACGCACAGATACGCAGTATTTT

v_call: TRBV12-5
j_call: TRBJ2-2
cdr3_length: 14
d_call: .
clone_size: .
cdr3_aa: CASDTREPTGELFF
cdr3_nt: TGTGCTAGTGACACCCGGGAACCTACCGGGGAGCTGTTTTTT

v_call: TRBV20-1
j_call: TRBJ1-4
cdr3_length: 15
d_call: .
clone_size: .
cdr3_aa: CSARDSGQANEKLFF
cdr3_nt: TGCAGTGCTAGAGATTCAGGCCAGGCTAATGAAAAACTGTTTTTT

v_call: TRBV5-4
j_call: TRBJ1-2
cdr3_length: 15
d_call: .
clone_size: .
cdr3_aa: CASSLTGFFSYGYTF
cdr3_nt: TGTGCCAGCAGCTTGACAGGGTTTTTTAGCTATGGCTACACCTTC

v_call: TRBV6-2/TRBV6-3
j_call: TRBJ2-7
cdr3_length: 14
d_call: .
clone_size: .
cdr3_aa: CASSRSGIGYEQYF
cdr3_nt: TGTGCCAGCAGCCGTTCGGGGATCGGCTACGAGCAGTACTTC

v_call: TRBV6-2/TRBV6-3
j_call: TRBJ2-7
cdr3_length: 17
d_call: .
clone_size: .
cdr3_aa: CASSYLGARGRSYEQYF
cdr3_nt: TGTGCCAGCAGTTACTTAGGGGCTAGGGGGAGATCCTACGAGCAGTACTTC

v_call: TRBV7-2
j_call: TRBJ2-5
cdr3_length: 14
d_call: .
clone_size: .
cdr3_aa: CASTSLTAVGSQYF
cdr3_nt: TGTGCCAGCACCTCGCTGACGGCCGTGGGGTCCCAGTACTTC

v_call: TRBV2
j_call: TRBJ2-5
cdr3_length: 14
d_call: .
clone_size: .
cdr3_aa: CASSGAPPFETQYF
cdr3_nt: TGTGCCAGCAGTGGGGCCCCTCCCTTTGAGACCCAGTACTTC

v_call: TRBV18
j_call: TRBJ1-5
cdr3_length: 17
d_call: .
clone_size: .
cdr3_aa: CASSPGPPLGSNQPQHF
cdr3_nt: TGTGCCAGCTCACCGGGACCCCCCTTGGGGAGCAATCAGCCCCAGCATTTT

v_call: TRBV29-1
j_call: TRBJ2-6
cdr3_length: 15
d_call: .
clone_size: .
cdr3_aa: CSVALGPLGANVLTF
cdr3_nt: TGCAGCGTTGCGTTGGGTCCGTTGGGGGCCAACGTCCTGACTTTC

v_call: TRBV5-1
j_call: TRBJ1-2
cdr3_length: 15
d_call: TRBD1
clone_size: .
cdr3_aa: CASSFRDRGDYGYTF
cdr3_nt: TGCGCCAGCAGCTTCCGGGACAGGGGTGACTATGGCTACACCTTC

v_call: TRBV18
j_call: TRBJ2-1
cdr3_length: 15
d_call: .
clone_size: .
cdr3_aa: CASSYSPGEANEQFF
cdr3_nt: TGTGCCAGCTCGTATTCGCCGGGGGAGGCCAATGAGCAGTTCTTC

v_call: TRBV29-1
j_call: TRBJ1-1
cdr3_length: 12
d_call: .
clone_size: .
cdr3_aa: CSEKTMNTEAFF
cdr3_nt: TGCAGCGAGAAGACCATGAACACTGAAGCTTTCTTT

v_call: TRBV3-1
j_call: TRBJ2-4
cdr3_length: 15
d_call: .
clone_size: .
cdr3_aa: CASSQDLGTQNIQYF
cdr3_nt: TGTGCCAGCAGCCAAGATTTAGGAACCCAAAACATTCAGTACTTC

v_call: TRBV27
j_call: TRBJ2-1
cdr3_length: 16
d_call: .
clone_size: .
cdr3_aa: CASNPGSGTAYNEQFF
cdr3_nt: TGTGCCAGCAATCCCGGTAGCGGGACAGCCTACAATGAGCAGTTCTTC

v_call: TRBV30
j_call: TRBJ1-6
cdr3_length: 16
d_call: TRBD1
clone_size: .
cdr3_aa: CAWSPRTGSYNSPLHF
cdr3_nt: TGTGCCTGGAGTCCTCGGACAGGTTCTTATAATTCACCCCTCCACTTT

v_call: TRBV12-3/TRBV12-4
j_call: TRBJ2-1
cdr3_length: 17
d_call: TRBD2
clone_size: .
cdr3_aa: CASSRPLSSGGSNEQFF
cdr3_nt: TGTGCCAGCAGCCGCCCCCTTTCTAGCGGGGGGTCAAATGAGCAGTTCTTC

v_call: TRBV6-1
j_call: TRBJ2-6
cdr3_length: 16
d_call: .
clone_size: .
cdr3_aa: CASSEASYSGANVLTF
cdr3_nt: TGTGCCAGCAGTGAAGCGTCGTACTCTGGGGCCAACGTCCTGACTTTC

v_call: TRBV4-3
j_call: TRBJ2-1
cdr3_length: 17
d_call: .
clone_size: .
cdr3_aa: CASSQEGLLSSYNEQFF
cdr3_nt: TGCGCCAGCAGCCAAGAGGGACTTCTGAGCTCCTACAATGAGCAGTTCTTC

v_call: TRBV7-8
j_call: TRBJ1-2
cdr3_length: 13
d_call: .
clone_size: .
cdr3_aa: CASSPRASYGYTF
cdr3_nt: TGTGCCAGCAGCCCGCGCGCTTCCTATGGCTACACCTTC

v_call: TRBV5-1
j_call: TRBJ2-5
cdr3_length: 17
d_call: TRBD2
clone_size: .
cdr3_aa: CASSLTPTSGRAETQYF
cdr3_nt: TGCGCCAGCAGCTTGACTCCGACTAGCGGGAGGGCAGAGACCCAGTACTTC

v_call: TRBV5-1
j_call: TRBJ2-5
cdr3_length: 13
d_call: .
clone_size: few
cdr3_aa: CASSLDGRETQYF
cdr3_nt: TGCGCCAGCAGCTTGGACGGCCGAGAGACCCAGTACTTC

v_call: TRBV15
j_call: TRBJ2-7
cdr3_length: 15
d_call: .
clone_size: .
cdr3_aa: CATSRDLGFSYEQYF
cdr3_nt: TGTGCCACCAGCAGAGATCTCGGCTTCTCCTACGAGCAGTACTTC

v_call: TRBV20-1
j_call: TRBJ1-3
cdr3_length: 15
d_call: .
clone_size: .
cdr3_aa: CSAGRDIATGNTIYF
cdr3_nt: TGCAGTGCTGGGCGGGACATCGCTACTGGAAACACCATATATTTT

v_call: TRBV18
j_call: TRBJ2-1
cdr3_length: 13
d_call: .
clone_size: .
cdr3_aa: CASASGAYNEQFF
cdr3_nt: TGTGCCAGCGCCTCCGGGGCCTACAATGAGCAGTTCTTC

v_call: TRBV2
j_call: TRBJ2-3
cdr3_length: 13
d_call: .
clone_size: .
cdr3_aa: CASRGGYEDTQYF
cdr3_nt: TGTGCCAGCAGGGGGGGTTATGAAGATACGCAGTATTTT

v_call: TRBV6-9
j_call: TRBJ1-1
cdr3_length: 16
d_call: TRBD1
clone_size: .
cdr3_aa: CASSYTGVGWNTEAFF
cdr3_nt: TGTGCCAGCAGTTATACAGGGGTGGGATGGAACACTGAAGCTTTCTTT

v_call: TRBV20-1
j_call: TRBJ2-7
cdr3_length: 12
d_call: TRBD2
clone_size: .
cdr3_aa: CSAIAGVNEQYF
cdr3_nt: TGCAGTGCAATAGCGGGAGTTAACGAGCAGTACTTC

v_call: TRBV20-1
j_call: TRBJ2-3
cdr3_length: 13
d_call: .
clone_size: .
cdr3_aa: CSAWPPGVDTQYF
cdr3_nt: TGCAGTGCTTGGCCCCCGGGGGTGGATACGCAGTATTTT

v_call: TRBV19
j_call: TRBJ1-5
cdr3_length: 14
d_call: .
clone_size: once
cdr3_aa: CASSSEGHNQPQHF
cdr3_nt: TGTGCCAGTAGTAGCGAGGGTCACAATCAGCCCCAGCATTTT

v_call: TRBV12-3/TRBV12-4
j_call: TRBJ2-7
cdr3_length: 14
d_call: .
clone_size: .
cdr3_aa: CASSANRGNHEQYF
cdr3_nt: TGTGCCAGCAGTGCCAACCGGGGGAACCACGAGCAGTACTTC